Detailed here is one TCR beta chain. No antigen is known for it. This sample is part of a study of T-cell memory formation after mild COVID-19. Whole-study findings and limits: Some responding clones appeared in pre-infection memory, suggesting cross-reactive memory joined. Second-wave clones that peaked on day 37 lacked confirmed SARS-CoV-2 specificity. Those CD4+ clones that contracted were mainly in CM and EM (CD8+ ones in EMRA).

This CDR3 is built from 17 residues. V was cut by 0 bases and J by 2 bases, with 16 bases left in between. Germline V gene sequence: CDR1 SGHVS, CDR2 FQNEAQ. TCRdb re-analysed the 5' RACE reads in MiXCR, keeping a single row per CDR3 protein. The table lists some 440,000 distinct CDR3 sequences, roughly 25% of them singletons, with approximately 13% in the top ten. The gene calls are TRBV7-8 and TRBJ2-5; D is unresolved. This sequence was found in an adult woman who had mild COVID-19 (a few samples of this study predate the infection). Cell type and time point are not known. Material: PBMCs or a T cell subset sorted from them (not recorded which). Here the CDR3 reads CASSLARLGKRQETQYF. CDR3 coding DNA: TGTGCCAGCAGCTTAGCGCGCTTGGGAAAGAGGCAAGAGACCCAGTACTTC. The complete variable domain, with remaining parts taken from reference TRBV7-8 and TRBJ2-5, reads GAGVSQSPRYKVAKRGQDVALRCDPISGHVSLFWYQQALGQGPEFLTYFQNEAQLDKSGLPSDRFFAERPEGSVSTLKIQRTQQEDSAVYLCASSLARLGKRQETQYFGPGTRLLVL.